The next 20 T cell receptor beta chains were all read from a single sample in a study of vaccination and CD4 T cells after COVID-19. Indicated treatment: 10-day PBMC culture with coronavirus spike peptide pools or control peptides (ViraFEST assay). Their cognate antigens are unknown. Cultured CD4+ T cell DNA underwent sequencing with the Oncomine TCR Beta short-read assay. TCRdb recomputed calls from the PCR reads with MiXCR, one row per CDR3 protein. The table shows about 15,000 distinct CDR3 sequences, with roughly 28% occurring only once. Sequenced sample: cultured CD4+ T cells from blood. The receptors were gathered from a human donor with COVID-19.

This chain joins TRBV9 and TRBJ2-7; D gene ambiguous. V lost 0 bases to trimming and J lost 2 bases, with 9 bases between them. Looked up from germline, CDR1 is SGDLS and CDR2 is YYNGEE. This CDR3 has 14 residues. CDR3 amino acids: CASSVDAATYEQYF. The DNA of the CDR3 is TGTGCCAGCAGCGTAGACGCAGCCACCTACGAGCAGTACTTC.

This clonotype was counted between two and nine times. V usage is TRBV7-2 and J usage is TRBJ2-3, with D unresolved. Looked up from germline, CDR1 is SGHTA and CDR2 is FQGNSA. V was cut by 5 bases and J by 1 base, with 19 bases left in between. This CDR3 is built from 17 residues. This CDR3 is CASSPSTATAGTDTQYF. In DNA, the CDR3 is TGTGCCAGCAGCCCATCTACGGCGACCGCGGGCACAGATACGCAGTATTTT.

The V and J genes are TRBV6-1 and TRBJ2-3; D gene uncertain. Germline values: CDR1 MNHNS, CDR2 SASEGT. CDR3 length equals 17 residues. V lost 6 bases and J lost 2, with 21 bases in between. The DNA for the CDR3 is TGTGCCAGCAGCAATCCATTGAACGGCCCAGACACAGATACGCAGTATTTT. Translation: CASSNPLNGPDTDTQYF.

This rearrangement joins TRBV19 to TRBJ1-1, with TRBD1 matching 9 bases. The V gene end was trimmed by 4 bases and the J gene end by 0 bases; junction bases not matched to a gene: 6. Germline V gene sequence: CDR1 LNHDA, CDR2 SQIVND (reference sequence). The CDR3 extends over 16 amino acids. CDR3 nucleotides: TGTGCCAGTAGTACCGGGACAGGGTTCATGAACACTGAAGCTTTCTTT. It is translated as CASSTGTGFMNTEAFF.

This clonotype was counted between two and nine times. The rearrangement links TRBV18 to TRBJ1-5; D is perhaps TRBD1 (6 bases). Germline loops: CDR1 KGHSH, CDR2 LQKENI. The CDR3 runs to 15 residues. V lost 8 bases to trimming and J lost 0 bases, with 14 bases between them. CDR3 sequence: CASTGQPNSNQPQHF. In DNA, the CDR3 is TGTGCCAGCACTGGACAGCCGAATAGCAATCAGCCCCAGCATTTT.

This clonotype occurred a few times. V and J are TRBV24-1 and TRBJ1-2, with D uncertain. There are 11 residues in the CDR3. Trimming removed 10 bases at V and 4 bases at J, with 9 bases between. Germline CDR1 is KGHDR and CDR2 is SFDVKD. CDR3 loop: CATIDVYGYTF. The CDR3 nucleotides are TGTGCCACTATAGACGTCTATGGCTACACCTTC.

This clonotype was observed a handful of times. V is TRBV12-3 or TRBV12-4 and J is TRBJ2-3; D gene ambiguous. This CDR3 has 11 residues. Trimming left V 6 bases short and J 3 bases short, with 4 bases between. The CDR3 DNA is TGTGCCAGCAGAGCTACAGATACGCAGTATTTT. Translating gives CASRATDTQYF.

This clonotype was picked up a small number of times. The gene calls are TRBV21-1 and TRBJ1-2; no DNA check was done on the table's D call, TRBD1. TRBV21-1 is a documented pseudogene. The CDR3 consists of 14 residues. The chain's CDR3 is CASSNIRGFYGYTF. In DNA form, the CDR3 reads TGTGCCAGCAGCAACATCAGGGGTTTCTATGGCTACACCTTC.

The chain is built from TRBV6-5 and TRBJ2-3; no definite D call. V was cut by 3 bases and J by 2 bases, with 9 bases left in between. The CDR3 loop spans 14 amino acids. The germline CDR1 and CDR2 sequences are MNHEY and SVGAGI. CDR3 sequence: CASSYGQNTDTQYF. For the CDR3, the DNA is TGTGCCAGCAGTTATGGGCAGAACACAGATACGCAGTATTTT.

The rearrangement uses TRBV9 and TRBJ2-3; D may be TRBD1 or TRBD2 (5 bases each). This CDR3 is built from 15 residues. Trimming took 4 bases from V and 2 from J, leaving 14 bases between them. The germline V gene has CDR1 SGDLS and CDR2 YYNGEE. CDR3: CASSLEGSYTDTQYF. CDR3 sequence (DNA): TGTGCCAGCAGCCTAGAGGGGAGCTACACAGATACGCAGTATTTT.

The gene calls are TRBV10-2 and TRBJ2-5; TRBD2 might be the D (6 bases). The CDR3 has 15 amino acids. The germline V and J ends were trimmed by 6 bases and 5 bases, with 19 bases remaining between them. Germline V gives CDR1 WSHSY, CDR2 SAAADI. For the CDR3, the DNA is TGCGCCAGCAGGGAGCCAGCGGGTCCTAGGGAGACCCAGTACTTC. Translated, it gives CASREPAGPRETQYF.

In DNA, the CDR3 is TGTGCCAGCAGGACCATCCTCTCTGGGGCCAACGTCCTGACTTTC. Encoded protein: CASRTILSGANVLTF. The chain is built from TRBV6-1 and TRBJ2-6; unclear D gene. The CDR3 length is 15 residues. Germline CDR1 MNHNS, CDR2 SASEGT. Trimming took 6 bases from V and 0 from J, leaving 9 bases between them.

This clonotype was seen more than once but under ten times. The chain has TRBV20-1 and TRBJ2-1, with D perhaps matching TRBD2 (6 bases). Germline V gene data show CDR1 as DFQATT and CDR2 as SNEGSKA (reference sequence). The CDR3 consists of 16 residues. V was pared by 0 bases and J by 4 bases, with 16 bases between. Here the CDR3 reads CSARDIGDWIYNEQFF. The CDR3 bases are TGCAGTGCTAGAGATATCGGGGACTGGATATACAATGAGCAGTTCTTC.

This clonotype has just a few counts. The V call is TRBV6-5, the J call TRBJ1-1; D unclear. With 2 bases removed from V and 4 bases from J, the gap between germline ends came to 17 bases. The CDR3 is 16 residues long. CDR1 and CDR2 (germline): MNHEY, SVGAGI. The chain's CDR3 is CASSYVLISQPTEAFF. The CDR3 nucleotides are TGTGCCAGCAGTTACGTATTGATTTCACAACCCACTGAAGCTTTCTTT.

This clonotype has just a few counts. This chain uses TRBV6-5 with TRBJ1-1, with D hard to call. The germline gives CDR1 MNHEY, CDR2 SVGAGI. CDR3 length: 14 amino acids. V was trimmed by 4 bases and J by 2 bases, leaving 11 bases between them. The CDR3 region is CASSSTEGNTEAFF. In DNA, the CDR3 is TGTGCCAGCAGTTCAACGGAGGGTAACACTGAAGCTTTCTTT.

On this clonotype itself: With a much larger clone just one base away, this may be a read error. This chain links TRBV7-2 with TRBJ1-2; D is unresolved. The CDR3 totals 12 residues. Per germline, CDR1 SGHTA and CDR2 FQGNSA. The CDR3, as DNA: TGTGCCAGCAGCTTTAGCAACGAGGGCTGCACCTTC. Residues: CASSFSNEGCTF.

The J gene is TRBJ2-2, the V gene TRBV12-2; the listed D gene, TRBD1, was not tested against the DNA. TRBV12-2 represents a pseudogene. The CDR3 is 12 amino acids. CDR3 protein: CANTGVPGELFF. The CDR3 DNA reads as TGTGCGAACACGGGCGTACCCGGGGAGCTGTTTTTT.

On this clonotype: An end of the junction differs from the germline gene, which may be a read error. The chain couples TRBV10-3 to TRBJ1-6; 7 bases map to TRBD1. Germline V gene lookup returns CDR1 ENHRY and CDR2 SYGVKD. The CDR3 has 14 residues. CDR3 loop: CATSTDRNGSPLHF. In DNA form, the CDR3 reads TGTGCCACCAGTACGGACAGGAACGGGTCACCCCTCCACTTT.

This rearrangement joins TRBV20-1 to TRBJ2-2; 15 bases agree with TRBD2. The CDR3 extends over 16 amino acids. V lost 3 bases to trimming and J lost 7 bases; unmatched junction nucleotides: 6. Germline CDR1 DFQATT, CDR2 SNEGSKA (reference sequence). The CDR3 is CSARTGLAGGVGELFF. The CDR3 nucleotides read TGCAGTGCTAGGACAGGACTAGCGGGGGGGGTCGGGGAGCTGTTTTTT.

V usage is TRBV7-3 and J usage is TRBJ1-6, with no clear D. Trimming cost V 5 bases and J 7 bases, with 12 bases left between them. Germline lookup yields CDR1 SGHTA and CDR2 FQGTGA. The CDR3 consists of 14 residues. CDR3 region: CASSPGPGNSPLHF. Written as DNA, the CDR3 is TGTGCCAGCAGCCCCGGGCCGGGGAATTCACCCCTCCACTTT.